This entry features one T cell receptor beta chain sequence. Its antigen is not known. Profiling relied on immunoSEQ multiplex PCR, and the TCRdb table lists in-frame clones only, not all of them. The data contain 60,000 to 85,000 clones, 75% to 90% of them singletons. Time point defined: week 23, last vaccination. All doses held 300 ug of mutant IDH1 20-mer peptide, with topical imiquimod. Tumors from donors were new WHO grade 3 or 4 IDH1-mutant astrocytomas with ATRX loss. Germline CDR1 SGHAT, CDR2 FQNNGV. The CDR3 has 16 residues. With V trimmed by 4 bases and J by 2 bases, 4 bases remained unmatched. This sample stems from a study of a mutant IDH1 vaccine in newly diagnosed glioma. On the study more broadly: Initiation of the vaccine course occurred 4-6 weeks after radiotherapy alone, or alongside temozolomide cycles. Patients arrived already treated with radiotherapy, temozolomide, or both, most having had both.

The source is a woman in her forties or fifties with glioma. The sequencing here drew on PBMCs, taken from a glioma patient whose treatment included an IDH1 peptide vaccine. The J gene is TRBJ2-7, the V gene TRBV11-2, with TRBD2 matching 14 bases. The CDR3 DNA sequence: TGTGCCAGCAGCTGGGGGACTAGCGGGGGAACCTACGAGCAGTACTTC. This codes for CASSWGTSGGTYEQYF.